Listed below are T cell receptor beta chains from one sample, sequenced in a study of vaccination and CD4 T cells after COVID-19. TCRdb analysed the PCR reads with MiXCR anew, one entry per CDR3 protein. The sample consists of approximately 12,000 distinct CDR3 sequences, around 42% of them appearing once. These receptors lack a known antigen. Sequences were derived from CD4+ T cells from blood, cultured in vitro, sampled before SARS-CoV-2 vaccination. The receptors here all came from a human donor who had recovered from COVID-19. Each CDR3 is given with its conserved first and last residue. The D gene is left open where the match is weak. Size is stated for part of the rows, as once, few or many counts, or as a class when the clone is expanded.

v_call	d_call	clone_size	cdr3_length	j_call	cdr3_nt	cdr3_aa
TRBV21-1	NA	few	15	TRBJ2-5	TGTGCCAGCAGCCCGCTTGGCAGGGAAAAAGAGACCCAGTACTTC	CASSPLGREKETQYF
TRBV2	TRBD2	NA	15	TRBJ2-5	TGTGCCAGCAGTCCCCGACTAGCGGGACGGGAGACCCAGTACTTC	CASSPRLAGRETQYF
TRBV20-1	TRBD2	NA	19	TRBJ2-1	TGCAGTGCTAGCCCGGGGGGACTAGCGGGAGGGATCTCCTACAATGAGCAGTTCTTC	CSASPGGLAGGISYNEQFF
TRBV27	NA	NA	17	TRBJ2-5	TGTGCCAGCAGCTTTTCGAGGGCGGCGGAGAGACAAGAGACCCAGTACTTC	CASSFSRAAERQETQYF
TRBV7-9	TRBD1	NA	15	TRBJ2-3	TGTGCCAGCAGCGGGCCGAAGACGGGACAGGATACGCAGTATTTT	CASSGPKTGQDTQYF
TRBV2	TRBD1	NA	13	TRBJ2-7	TGTGCCAGCAGCGGCAGGGGGTCCTACGAGCAGTACTTC	CASSGRGSYEQYF
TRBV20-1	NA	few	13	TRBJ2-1	TGCAGTGCCCGAGACCCGATACAATTCCAGCAGTTCTTC	CSARDPIQFQQFF
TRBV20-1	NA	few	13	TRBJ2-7	TGCAGTGCCGGGACCGGGAGCTCCTACGAGCAGTACTTC	CSAGTGSSYEQYF
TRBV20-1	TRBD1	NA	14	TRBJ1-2	TGCAGTGCTAGAAGACAGGGGTTAAGCTATGGCTACACCTTC	CSARRQGLSYGYTF
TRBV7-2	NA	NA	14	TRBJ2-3	TGTGCCAGCAGCCCCGGACACCACACAGATACGCAGTATTTT	CASSPGHHTDTQYF
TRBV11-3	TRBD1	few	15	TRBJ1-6	TGTGCCAGCAGCAAACAGGGACAGGTTAATTCACCCCTCCACTTT	CASSKQGQVNSPLHF
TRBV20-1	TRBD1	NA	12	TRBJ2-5	TGCAGTGCCCGACAGGGCGTGGAGACCCAGTACTTC	CSARQGVETQYF
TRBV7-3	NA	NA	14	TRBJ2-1	TGTGCCAGCAGCTTAATGGGATTGGGCAATGAGCAGTTCTTC	CASSLMGLGNEQFF
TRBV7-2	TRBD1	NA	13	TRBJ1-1	TGTGCCAGCAGCTTAACAGGGGGCACTGAAGCTTTCTTT	CASSLTGGTEAFF
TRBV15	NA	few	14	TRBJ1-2	TGTGCCACCAGCACTCGGACGGTTGGGAGGGGCTACACCTTC	CATSTRTVGRGYTF
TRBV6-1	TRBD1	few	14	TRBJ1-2	TGTGCCAGCAGCCGTCGGACAGGGGCCTATGGCTACACCTTC	CASSRRTGAYGYTF
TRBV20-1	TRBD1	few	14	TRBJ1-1	TGCAGTGCTCGTACCGGGACAGGGAGAACTGAAGCTTTCTTT	CSARTGTGRTEAFF
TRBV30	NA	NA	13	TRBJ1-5	TGTGCCTGGAGTCCCGCGAGGGATCAGCCCCAGCATTTT	CAWSPARDQPQHF
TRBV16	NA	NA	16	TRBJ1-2	TGTGCCAGCAGCCAATCTATCAGGGAGGGCAACTATGGCTACACCTTC	CASSQSIREGNYGYTF
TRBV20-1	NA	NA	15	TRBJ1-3	TGCAGTGCTAGCTTAGGCCAAACGAGGGGAAACACCATATATTTT	CSASLGQTRGNTIYF
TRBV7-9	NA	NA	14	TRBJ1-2	TGTGCCAGCAGCCTAACTGAGAGGGGCTATGGCTACACCTTC	CASSLTERGYGYTF
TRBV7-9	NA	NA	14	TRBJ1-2	TGTGCCAGCAGCTCCAACAGGTTCCCTAGGGGCTACACCTTC	CASSSNRFPRGYTF
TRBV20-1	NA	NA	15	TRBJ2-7	TGCAGTGCTGAATCCGGGACTGGGAGCTCCTACGAGCAGTACTTC	CSAESGTGSSYEQYF
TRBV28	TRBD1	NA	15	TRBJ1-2	TGTGCCAGCAGTTTACCTACAGGGGGGGACTATGGCTACACCTTC	CASSLPTGGDYGYTF
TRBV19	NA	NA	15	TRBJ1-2	TGTGCCAGTAATACCGGGAGACAATATTCGGAGGGCTACACCTTC	CASNTGRQYSEGYTF
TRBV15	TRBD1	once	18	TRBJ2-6	TGTGCCACCAGCAGAGATTTGGGGGACAGGGCTGGGGCCAACGTCCTGACTTTC	CATSRDLGDRAGANVLTF
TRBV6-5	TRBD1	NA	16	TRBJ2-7	TGTGCCAGCAGTTACTCAAACAGGGGGAGCTCCTACGAGCAGTACTTC	CASSYSNRGSSYEQYF
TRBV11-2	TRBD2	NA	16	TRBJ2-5	TGTGCCAGCAGCCCAATCAATCGGGGGGGCGGGGAGACCCAGTACTTC	CASSPINRGGGETQYF
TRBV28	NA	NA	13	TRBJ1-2	TGTGCCAGCAGTTCGGGGATTAACTATGGCTACACCTTC	CASSSGINYGYTF
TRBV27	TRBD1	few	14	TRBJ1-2	TGTGCCAGCAGTTTAAACAGGGGGCTGGGTGGCTACACCTTC	CASSLNRGLGGYTF
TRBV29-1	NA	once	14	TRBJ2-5	TGCAGCGTTGATGGTCTCCGGGTGGGGGAGACCCAGTACTTC	CSVDGLRVGETQYF
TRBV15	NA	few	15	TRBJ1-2	TGTGCCACCAGCAGCAGGGGTTATAGCGGCTATGGCTACACCTTC	CATSSRGYSGYGYTF
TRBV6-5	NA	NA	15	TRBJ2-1	TGTGCCAGCAGTTACGCCGGGGCGAAACACAATGAGCAGTTCTTC	CASSYAGAKHNEQFF
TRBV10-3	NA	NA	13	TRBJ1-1	TGTGCCATCAGTGAACGTGGGAACACTGAAGCTTTCTTT	CAISERGNTEAFF
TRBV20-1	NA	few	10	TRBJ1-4	TGCAGTGCTAGAGCAGAAAAACTGTTTTTT	CSARAEKLFF
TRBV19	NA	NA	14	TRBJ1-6	TGTGCCAGTAGCTCCCGGGCGCCGAATTCACCCCTCCACTTT	CASSSRAPNSPLHF
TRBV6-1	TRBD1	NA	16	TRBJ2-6	TGTGCCAGCAGCAGACAGGGGCCCTCTGGGGCCAACGTCCTGACTTTC	CASSRQGPSGANVLTF
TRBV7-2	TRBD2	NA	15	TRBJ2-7	TGTGCCAGCATGGGACTAGCGGGCCCCTCCTACGAGCAGTACTTC	CASMGLAGPSYEQYF
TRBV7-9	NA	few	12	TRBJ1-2	TGTGCCAGCAGCTTAGTAGCATCTGGCTACACCTTC	CASSLVASGYTF
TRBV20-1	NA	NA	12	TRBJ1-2	TGCAGTGCTAGGGGGACTAACTATGGCTACACCTTC	CSARGTNYGYTF
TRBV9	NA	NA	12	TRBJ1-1	TGTGCCAGCAGCGGGGATAACATTGAAGCTTTCTTT	CASSGDNIEAFF
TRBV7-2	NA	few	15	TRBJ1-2	TGTGCCAGCAGCGTAACCTTTGGCTATTCCTATGGCTACACCTTC	CASSVTFGYSYGYTF
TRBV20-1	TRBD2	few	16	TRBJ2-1	TGCAGTGCTAGCGGACTAGCGGGGGGGTTGTCCAATGAGCAGTTCTTC	CSASGLAGGLSNEQFF
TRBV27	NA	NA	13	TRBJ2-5	TGTGCCACCAGGATGGGGGGTGGAGAGACCCAGTACTTC	CATRMGGGETQYF
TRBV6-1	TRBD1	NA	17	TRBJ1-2	TGTGCCAGCAGTGACTTTCAGGGACAGGGGGCTGGCTATGGCTACACCTTC	CASSDFQGQGAGYGYTF
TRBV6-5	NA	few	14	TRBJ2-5	TGTGCCAGCAGTTACTCGAGGGGACAAGAGACCCAGTACTTC	CASSYSRGQETQYF
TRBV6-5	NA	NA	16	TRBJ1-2	TGTGCCAGCAGTTATTCTCCAGGACAGACGATCTATGGCTACACCTTC	CASSYSPGQTIYGYTF
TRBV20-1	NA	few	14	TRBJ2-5	TGCAGTGCTAGCCCCCCGGTCAGGCAAGAGACCCAGTACTTC	CSASPPVRQETQYF
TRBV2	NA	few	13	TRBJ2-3	TGTGCCAGCAGCAAAGGGGGGGAAGATACGCAGTATTTT	CASSKGGEDTQYF
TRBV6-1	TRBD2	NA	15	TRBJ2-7	TGTGCCAGCAGTAAGGGACTAGCGGGGGGCATCGAGCAGTACTTC	CASSKGLAGGIEQYF